This is a list of T cell receptor beta chains from one sample in a study of cytomegalovirus exposure and HLA in healthy donors. Only in-frame clones appear in the TCRdb table, and some are missing; sequencing was by immunoSEQ multiplex PCR. The sample yields roughly 90,000 clones, nearly 80% seen once. The sample consisted of PBMCs. Source of these receptors: a woman between 35 and 50 years old in good health and CMV-seropositive. CDR3s include the opening cysteine and the closing phenylalanine or tryptophan. Fields, in order: D gene, J gene, clone size, V gene, CDR3 protein, CDR3 DNA. A D gene is named only where the DNA matches it firmly. The size of a clone is reported for some rows only, either as once, few or many, or as a class for expanded clones.

D: .; J: TRBJ2-1; size: .; V: TRBV19; CDR3: CASSIRRDKQFF; DNA: TGTGCCAGTAGTATACGGCGGGATAAGCAGTTCTTC
D: .; J: TRBJ2-6; size: few; V: TRBV7-9; CDR3: CASSSTGAGGANVLTF; DNA: TGTGCCAGCAGCTCAACAGGGGCGGGAGGGGCCAACGTCCTGACTTTC
D: .; J: TRBJ2-1; size: .; V: TRBV6-1; CDR3: CASRRAGEQFF; DNA: TGTGCCAGCAGGAGAGCCGGTGAGCAGTTCTTC
D: TRBD2; J: TRBJ2-5; size: .; V: TRBV7-8; CDR3: CASSQAAQTSGGETQYF; DNA: TGTGCCAGCAGCCAAGCGGCTCAGACTAGCGGAGGCGAGACCCAGTACTTC
D: TRBD1; J: TRBJ1-5; size: .; V: TRBV6-6; CDR3: CASSYSMGQNQPQHF; DNA: TGTGCCAGCAGTTACTCGATGGGACAGAATCAGCCCCAGCATTTT
D: .; J: TRBJ2-7; size: .; V: TRBV7-9; CDR3: CASSFGGSYEQYF; DNA: TGTGCCAGCAGCTTCGGGGGTTCCTACGAGCAGTACTTC
D: .; J: TRBJ2-7; size: .; V: TRBV9; CDR3: CASSLRPGQGEQYF; DNA: TGTGCCAGCAGCCTCCGTCCCGGCCAGGGCGAGCAGTACTTC
D: .; J: TRBJ2-5; size: .; V: TRBV29-1; CDR3: CSAYRGMGGRRQETQYF; DNA: TGCAGCGCCTACAGGGGTATGGGCGGGAGGAGGCAAGAGACCCAGTACTTC
D: TRBD1; J: TRBJ2-7; size: few; V: TRBV6-6; CDR3: CASSQRGTGKGEQYF; DNA: TGTGCCAGCAGTCAGAGGGGGACAGGGAAGGGCGAGCAGTACTTC
D: TRBD2; J: TRBJ2-2; size: .; V: TRBV30; CDR3: CAWSVQAGGSGELFF; DNA: TGTGCCTGGAGTGTACAAGCGGGAGGGTCCGGGGAGCTGTTTTTT
D: .; J: TRBJ2-1; size: .; V: TRBV18; CDR3: CASSLLDEQFF; DNA: TGTGCCAGCTCACTACTGGATGAGCAGTTCTTC
D: TRBD1; J: TRBJ2-5; size: .; V: TRBV10-3; CDR3: CAISGDRGETQYF; DNA: TGTGCCATCAGTGGGGACAGGGGAGAGACCCAGTACTTC
D: .; J: TRBJ2-7; size: .; V: TRBV18; CDR3: CASSRTEHYEQYF; DNA: TGTGCCAGCTCCCGGACAGAACACTACGAGCAGTACTTC
D: TRBD1; J: TRBJ2-3; size: .; V: TRBV19; CDR3: CASKTGGADTQYF; DNA: TGTGCCAGCAAAACAGGGGGCGCGGATACGCAGTATTTT
D: TRBD2; J: TRBJ2-7; size: .; V: TRBV4-1; CDR3: CASSQDLFGLAGGFEQYF; DNA: TGCGCCAGCAGCCAAGACCTTTTCGGGCTAGCGGGAGGGTTCGAGCAGTACTTC
D: .; J: TRBJ2-3; size: .; V: TRBV19; CDR3: CASSDRTDTQYF; DNA: TGTGCCAGTAGTGACAGGACAGATACGCAGTATTTT
D: TRBD2; J: TRBJ2-5; size: .; V: TRBV5-4; CDR3: CASSYNSGGKETQYF; DNA: TGTGCCAGCAGTTATAATAGCGGGGGGAAAGAGACCCAGTACTTC
D: .; J: TRBJ1-5; size: .; V: TRBV28; CDR3: CASSFLGGHGQPQHF; DNA: TGTGCCAGCAGTTTTCTCGGGGGGCACGGTCAGCCCCAGCATTTT
D: .; J: TRBJ1-2; size: .; V: TRBV19; CDR3: CASSIGGLAYGYTF; DNA: TGTGCCAGTAGTATAGGGGGGCTGGCCTATGGCTACACCTTC
D: TRBD1; J: TRBJ1-3; size: .; V: TRBV28; CDR3: CASRSGQVSGNTIYF; DNA: TGTGCCAGCAGGTCCGGACAGGTCTCTGGAAACACCATATATTTT
D: TRBD2; J: TRBJ2-6; size: once; V: TRBV7-3; CDR3: CASSQNSGRASGANVLTF; DNA: TGTGCCAGCAGCCAGAATAGCGGGAGGGCGTCTGGGGCCAACGTCCTGACTTTC
D: TRBD1; J: TRBJ2-5; size: .; V: TRBV6-1; CDR3: CASRIGQGGETQYF; DNA: TGTGCCAGCAGGATCGGACAGGGTGGGGAGACCCAGTACTTC
D: .; J: TRBJ2-2; size: .; V: TRBV27; CDR3: CASSLSGFGTGLTGELFF; DNA: TGTGCCAGCAGTTTATCGGGCTTTGGAACAGGTCTCACCGGGGAGCTGTTTTTT
D: TRBD1; J: TRBJ2-7; size: .; V: TRBV27; CDR3: CASSSLPRDRAGEQYF; DNA: TGTGCCAGCAGTTCTCTACCGCGGGACAGGGCAGGCGAGCAGTACTTC
D: .; J: TRBJ1-1; size: .; V: TRBV6-5; CDR3: CASSERGGMNTEAFF; DNA: TGTGCCAGCAGCGAAAGAGGGGGTATGAACACTGAAGCTTTCTTT
D: TRBD1; J: TRBJ1-3; size: once; V: TRBV2; CDR3: CASSRQGVGDTIYF; DNA: TGTGCCAGCAGTCGACAGGGGGTGGGGGACACCATATATTTT
D: TRBD2; J: TRBJ2-5; size: .; V: TRBV5-1; CDR3: CASSLLGLAGETQYF; DNA: TGCGCCAGCAGCTTACTTGGACTAGCGGGAGAGACCCAGTACTTC
D: .; J: TRBJ2-3; size: .; V: TRBV21-1; CDR3: CASSDRTGLSDTQYF; DNA: TGTGCCAGCAGCGACCGGACAGGGCTGTCAGATACGCAGTATTTT
D: .; J: TRBJ1-1; size: .; V: TRBV7-6; CDR3: CASSEGYGAANTEAFF; DNA: TGTGCCAGCAGCGAAGGTTACGGAGCCGCGAACACTGAAGCTTTCTTT
D: TRBD1; J: TRBJ2-5; size: .; V: TRBV7-2; CDR3: CASSPDRGKEQYF; DNA: TGTGCCAGCAGCCCAGACAGGGGGAAAGAGCAGTACTTC
D: TRBD1; J: TRBJ1-6; size: .; V: TRBV28; CDR3: CASSPPGQGNSPLHF; DNA: TGTGCCAGCAGCCCACCGGGACAGGGAAATTCACCCCTCCACTTT
D: TRBD1; J: TRBJ2-1; size: .; V: TRBV7-3; CDR3: CASSPDRDNEQFF; DNA: TGTGCCAGCAGCCCCGACAGGGACAATGAGCAGTTCTTC
D: .; J: TRBJ2-3; size: .; V: TRBV6-6; CDR3: CASRPGAADTQYF; DNA: TGTGCCAGCAGGCCTGGAGCAGCAGATACGCAGTATTTT
D: TRBD2; J: TRBJ2-3; size: .; V: TRBV7-2; CDR3: CASSSSGRVIDTQYF; DNA: TGTGCCAGCAGCAGTAGCGGGAGGGTGATAGATACGCAGTATTTT